The clone carrying this T cell receptor beta chain was seen ten or more times. Its antigen is unidentified. The V end lost 4 bases, the J end lost 5 bases, and 17 bases lay between the germline ends. The CDR3 sequence is 16 residues long. Germline-derived CDR1 and CDR2 are KGHDR and SFDVKD. Via MiXCR, TCRdb re-called the 5' RACE reads, giving one row per CDR3 protein. This repertoire shows hundreds of thousands of distinct CDR3 sequences, less than 10% found once; its top ten account for around 0.95%. The data were taken from a study of identical twins. The study's findings and limits: Those out-of-frame alpha sequences shared by twins showed an excess of low generation probability.

This same sample was also part of a study on yellow fever vaccine responses in identical twins.

The receptor was isolated from a woman under 30 in good health. The specimen sequenced was PBMCs. V usage is TRBV24-1 and J usage is TRBJ2-1; D is undetermined. The CDR3 sequence is CATSDPDPTSDNEQFF. The CDR3 DNA follows: TGTGCCACCAGTGACCCGGACCCAACTTCGGACAATGAGCAGTTCTTC.